These 25 T cell receptor beta chains share one sample of origin, sequenced in a study of cytomegalovirus exposure and HLA in healthy donors (dated by TCRdb to the late 2010s). Libraries came from the immunoSEQ multiplex PCR assay. TCRdb obtained this table from immuneACCESS and retained in-frame rearrangements with V and J assigned. These tables miss some clones; where compared with another copy, unresolved V genes account for less than half of the shortfall, and the remainder is unexplained. The table for this sample lists 150,000 to 200,000 clones; 86% of them were counted only once. The ten most abundant clones make up 2% to 2.5% of the sample. What was sequenced was PBMCs. The receptors were sampled from a young woman in good health and CMV-seronegative.

The chain uses TRBV5-6 and TRBJ2-2; 7 nucleotides align to TRBD1. In germline, CDR1 is SGHDT, CDR2 YYEEEE. The CDR3 loop spans 15 amino acids. The trim removed 4 bases at V and 5 bases at J, leaving 8 bases unmatched. The CDR3: CASSVGQDDTGELFF. The CDR3 DNA sequence: TGTGCCAGCAGCGTCGGACAGGACGATACCGGGGAGCTGTTTTTT.

The genes are TRBV9 and TRBJ2-3; D is uncertain. Trimming shortened V by 3 bases and J by 0 bases, and 5 bases separated the two germline ends. The length of the CDR3 is 13 residues. Germline values: CDR1 SGDLS, CDR2 YYNGEE. The CDR3, as DNA: TGTGCCAGCAGCGCCCCTAGCACAGATACGCAGTATTTT. Encoded protein: CASSAPSTDTQYF.

This clone was seen a few times. The V and J genes are TRBV19 and TRBJ1-2; TRBD1 matches 8 bases. The ends lost 6 bases at V and 3 bases at J; junction bases unmatched: 9. Germline assignment: CDR1 LNHDA and CDR2 SQIVND (reference sequence). This CDR3 comprises 15 residues. The CDR3: CASRATGQGHYGYTF. The CDR3 DNA follows: TGTGCCAGTAGGGCCACCGGACAGGGACACTATGGCTACACCTTC. Variable domain in full (rest from reference TRBV19 and TRBJ1-2): DGGITQSPKYLFRKEGQNVTLSCEQNLNHDAMYWYRQDPGQGLRLIYYSQIVNDFQKGDIAEGYSVSREKKESFPLTVTSAQKNPTAFYLCASRATGQGHYGYTFGSGTRLTVV.

The sample holds a few counts of this clone. This chain joins TRBV19 and TRBJ1-6; no definite D call. V shed 7 bases and J shed 7 bases, with 14 bases lying between them. The germline CDR1 and CDR2 sequences are LNHDA and SQIVND (reference sequence). CDR3 size: 14 residues. CDR3 nucleotides: TGTGCCAGTAAGGCGTCGGCGGGGAATTCACCCCTCCACTTT. Translating gives CASKASAGNSPLHF.

This clone was counted a few times. The J gene is TRBJ1-2, the V gene TRBV14, with a weak D call TRBD1 (5 bases). Trimming took off 1 base at V and 4 bases at J, with 10 bases between the two ends. CDR3 length: 14 amino acids. The germline gives CDR1 SGHDN, CDR2 FVKESK. The DNA for the CDR3 is TGTGCCAGCAGCCAAGGGGGGGTAGGCTATGGCTACACCTTC. It yields the protein CASSQGGVGYGYTF.

This clone was recorded only once. The chain uses TRBV5-8 and TRBJ1-2, with 7 bases aligning to TRBD1. Germline CDR1 is SGHTS and CDR2 is YDEGEE. This CDR3 spans 16 amino acids. Unmatched junction bases numbered 15, after V lost 4 bases and J lost 6 bases. The CDR3 region is CASSRRGGRGTHGYTF. The CDR3 DNA follows: TGTGCCAGCAGCCGGCGAGGGGGCAGGGGGACACATGGCTACACCTTC.

This chain links TRBV29-1 with TRBJ2-7, with D perhaps TRBD2 (7 bases). Trimming took off 6 bases at V and 4 bases at J, with 10 bases between the two ends. Germline V gene sequence: CDR1 SQVTM, CDR2 ANQGSEA. The CDR3 sequence is 11 residues long. As DNA, the CDR3 is TGCAGCGTGAGGGGGGGATACGAGCAGTACTTC. Translation: CSVRGGYEQYF.

The chain couples TRBV29-1 to TRBJ2-2; a weak D match, TRBD2 (6 bases). CDR3 length: 15 residues. Per germline, CDR1 SQVTM and CDR2 ANQGSEA. Deletions cut 3 bases from V and 4 bases from J, with 15 bases between. CDR3 sequence (DNA): TGCAGCGTTGAGGCGGGGCCGATGGGCACCGGGGAGCTGTTTTTT. Its protein product is CSVEAGPMGTGELFF.

This clone is a singleton in its sample. The V gene is TRBV11-3, the J gene TRBJ2-1; possibly TRBD2 for D (5 bases). Germline CDR1 is SGHNT and CDR2 is YENEEA. This CDR3 is built from 14 residues. Trimming removed 3 bases from V and 5 bases from J, with 11 bases in between. The chain's CDR3 is CASSFRDGNNEQFF. The CDR3 DNA reads as TGTGCCAGCAGCTTCCGGGATGGGAACAATGAGCAGTTCTTC.

The gene calls are TRBV10-2 and TRBJ1-2; D unresolved. Trimming left V 2 bases short and J 6 bases short, with 10 bases between. The CDR3 is made up of 13 amino acids. The germline V gene encodes CDR1 WSHSY and CDR2 SAAADI. The CDR3 DNA reads as TGCGCCAGCAGTGAGATCCGAGAGAATGGCTACACCTTC. As protein: CASSEIRENGYTF.

The chain has TRBV7-2 and TRBJ2-3, with TRBD2 identical over 8 bases. The CDR3 covers 15 residues. The V gene end was trimmed by 5 bases and the J gene end by 5 bases; junction bases not matched to a gene: 9. The germline V gene has CDR1 SGHTA and CDR2 FQGNSA. The CDR3 sequence is CASSPNRGGRDTQYF. The CDR3 DNA reads as TGTGCCAGCAGCCCCAACCGGGGGGGACGAGATACGCAGTATTTT.

The chain combines TRBV7-9 with TRBJ1-2; 11 bases are a match to TRBD1. CDR1 is SEHNR, CDR2 FQNEAQ, per germline (reference sequence). Trimming at V came to 3 bases and at J to 7 bases, leaving 10 bases not matched to a gene. This CDR3 spans 16 amino acids. Here the CDR3 reads CASSLGTGTGGGGYTF. The DNA of the CDR3 is TGTGCCAGCAGCTTGGGCACAGGGACAGGGGGAGGTGGCTACACCTTC. The variable domain in full, completed from reference TRBV7-9 and TRBJ1-2, reads DTGVSQNPRHKITKRGQNVTFRCDPISEHNRLYWYRQTLGQGPEFLTYFQNEAQLEKSRLLSDRFSAERPKGSFSTLEIQRTEQGDSAMYLCASSLGTGTGGGGYTFGSGTRLTVV.

The chain is built from TRBV28 and TRBJ1-2, with D unclear. The CDR3 totals 14 residues. Germline CDR1 MDHEN, CDR2 SYDVKM. Trimming took 4 bases from V and 4 from J, leaving 13 bases between them. The CDR3 loop reads CASSSYPGPYGYTF. The CDR3, as DNA: TGTGCCAGCAGTTCATATCCGGGTCCCTATGGCTACACCTTC.

The V gene is TRBV4-1, the J gene TRBJ1-2; the match to TRBD1 covers 10 bases. The germline CDR1 and CDR2 sequences are MGHRA and YSYEKL. The CDR3 is made up of 15 amino acids. With V trimmed by 1 base and J by 7 bases, 6 bases remained unmatched. This chain's CDR3 is CASSQGRTGGTGYTF. The CDR3 region has the DNA TGCGCCAGCAGCCAAGGTAGGACAGGGGGTACTGGCTACACCTTC.

This clone was seen a handful of times. This chain links TRBV10-3 with TRBJ2-3; D remains unclear. V dropped 0 bases and J dropped 0 bases, with 10 bases sitting between them. The CDR3 extends over 16 amino acids. The germline gives CDR1 ENHRY, CDR2 SYGVKD. In nucleotides, the CDR3 is TGTGCCATCAGTGAGTCGGCGGATCCTAGCACAGATACGCAGTATTTT. Amino acids: CAISESADPSTDTQYF.

This clone was seen only a few times. The chain carries TRBV4-2 and TRBJ1-6; D uncertain. The CDR3 has 17 amino acids. V was pared by 1 base and J by 6 bases, with 16 bases between. In germline, CDR1 is LGHNA, CDR2 YNFKEQ. The CDR3 DNA sequence: TGTGCCAGCAGCCAAGGGGTCCCCGAGAGGAGTAATTCACCCCTCCACTTT. This encodes CASSQGVPERSNSPLHF.

The chain joins TRBV30 to TRBJ1-1; D unclear. The V gene's germline CDR1 is GTSNPN and CDR2 SVGIG (reference sequence). Between the trimmed V and J ends, which lost 0 bases and 2 bases, there was a span of 10 bases. There are 14 residues in the CDR3. CDR3 region: CAWSVVHKNTEAFF. In nucleotides, the CDR3 is TGTGCCTGGAGTGTAGTTCACAAAAACACTGAAGCTTTCTTT. The full variable domain, its missing parts supplied by reference TRBV30 and TRBJ1-1, is SQTIHQWPATLVQPVGSPLSLECTVEGTSNPNLYWYRQAAGRGLQLLFYSVGIGQISSEVPQNLSASRPQDRQFILSSKKLLLSDSGFYLCAWSVVHKNTEAFFGQGTRLTVV.

The chain combines TRBV29-1 with TRBJ2-3; tentatively, D is TRBD1 (6 bases). CDR3 length: 12 amino acids. Trimming took 7 bases from V and 0 from J, leaving 8 bases between them. Germline V gene sequence: CDR1 SQVTM, CDR2 ANQGSEA. The CDR3 region is CSAQGSTDTQYF. CDR3 DNA sequence: TGCAGCGCTCAGGGGAGCACAGATACGCAGTATTTT.

The rearrangement links TRBV5-8 to TRBJ1-2, with 8 bases aligning to TRBD1. The germline V gene encodes CDR1 SGHTS and CDR2 YDEGEE. V shed 4 bases, J shed 5 bases, and the junction held 13 bases outside the gene matches. The CDR3 spans 16 residues. CDR3 residues: CASSMGRTGTGYGYTF. The CDR3, as DNA: TGTGCCAGCAGCATGGGGAGAACGGGGACAGGATATGGCTACACCTTC.

The chain has TRBV14 and TRBJ2-1; 9 nucleotides agree with TRBD2. This CDR3 has 17 residues. Germline V gene data show CDR1 as SGHDN and CDR2 as FVKESK. Trimming cost V 0 bases and J 1 base; bases outside gene matches: 4. The CDR3 DNA sequence: TGTGCCAGCAGCCAAGATAGAGGACTAGCGTCCTACAATGAGCAGTTCTTC. It encodes CASSQDRGLASYNEQFF.

V and J are TRBV6-1 and TRBJ1-2; D not resolved. The CDR3 has 13 residues. The germline V and J ends were trimmed by 4 bases and 4 bases, with 10 bases remaining between them. The V gene's germline CDR1 is MNHNS and CDR2 SASEGT. CDR3: CASSAQATYGYTF. As DNA, the CDR3 is TGTGCCAGCAGTGCCCAGGCTACCTATGGCTACACCTTC.

The genes are TRBV10-3 and TRBJ1-3; D is unclear. This CDR3 is 15 amino acids long. The V and J ends lost 3 bases and 0 bases respectively, with 9 bases between them. Germline V lookup: CDR1 ENHRY, CDR2 SYGVKD. CDR3 sequence (DNA): TGTGCCATCAGTGATCGATCCAGCTCTGGAAACACCATATATTTT. Translated, it gives CAISDRSSSGNTIYF.

The genes are TRBV18 and TRBJ1-2; D not certain. The CDR3 sequence is 14 residues long. V was cut by 3 bases and J by 4 bases, with 12 bases left in between. Germline loops: CDR1 KGHSH, CDR2 LQKENI. Here the CDR3 DNA reads TGTGCCAGCTCACCGGCGAGGGTTTCCTATGGCTACACCTTC. This sequence encodes CASSPARVSYGYTF.

The J gene is TRBJ2-7, the V gene TRBV29-1, with TRBD1 matching 7 bases. This CDR3 contains 15 residues. The germline V gene encodes CDR1 SQVTM and CDR2 ANQGSEA. The V segment lost 4 bases and the J segment 2 bases; nucleotides outside the gene matches: 11. DNA for the CDR3: TGCAGCGTTGGAGGAGGAAAGGGGGCCCCCTACGAGCAGTACTTC. Protein product: CSVGGGKGAPYEQYF.

With respect to this clone: The identical CDR3 is also encoded by other nucleotide sequences in the sample. CDR3 protein: CASSLQGGNTEAFF. For the CDR3, the DNA is TGCGCCAGCAGCTTGCAGGGGGGGAACACTGAAGCTTTCTTT. The genes are TRBV5-1 and TRBJ1-1; the match to TRBD1 covers 7 bases. This CDR3 region has 14 residues. Germline-derived CDR1 and CDR2 are SGHRS and YFSETQ. V lost 1 base and J lost 1; bases outside the gene matches: 1.